The clone carrying this T cell receptor (beta chain) came up once. This specimen belongs to a study of blood T cell repertoires in COVID-19. Authors' processing steps: Researchers report that nucleated cell counts were estimated from reference gene primer amplification. Clones were sequenced by immunoSEQ multiplex PCR, and TCRdb holds only the in-frame ones, with some missing. Clone size and V and J calls were adopted from that table, with D and trimming inferred from the DNA. The sample carries about 440,000 clones, 70% to 90% recorded once. The sequenced sample was peripheral blood. This receptor was obtained from a woman in her forties or fifties with COVID-19, enrolled during active disease.

CDR3: CASSLPPGNYGYTF. The CDR3 DNA reads TGTGCCAGCAGCTTACCACCGGGAAACTATGGCTACACCTTC. This chain connects TRBV5-5 to TRBJ1-2, with D hard to call. V was clipped by 2 bases and J by 2 bases, with 10 bases between them. The length of the CDR3 is 14 residues. Germline-derived CDR1 and CDR2 are SGHKS and YYEKEE (reference sequence).